Listed below are T cell receptor beta chains from one sample, sequenced in a study of shared clonotypes between healthy human individuals. The method was immunoSEQ multiplex PCR; TCRdb's version includes in-frame clones alone and lacks a portion of them. The repertoire holds some 2,100,000 clones, with more than 85% as singletons. Sequencing input: naive CD8+ T cells from PBMCs. The receptors here all came from a young man in good health. Some clones in this sample may be carry-over from other donors' samples. Both conserved end residues are part of each CDR3.

>TRBV28
CASSQDRETVWEEQYF
>TRBV19
CASTADRTSYNEQFF
>TRBV5-1
CASSEGGERDTQYF
>TRBV7-9
CASSSQGFYGYTF
>TRBV7-9
CAAAGDPDTIYF
>TRBV9
CASSPRGGGDHTDTQYF
>TRBV29-1
CSADLTGELFF
>TRBV28
CASSRGQRRNQPQHF
>TRBV9
CASSRRQDNYGYTF
>TRBV14
CASSQGYLAGSWETQYF
>TRBV4-1
CASSQSAWDGNTEAFF
>TRBV27
CASSENLGTEAFF
>TRBV7-3
CASSSTRTSKNEQFF
>TRBV7-3
CASSTSSGGNEQFF